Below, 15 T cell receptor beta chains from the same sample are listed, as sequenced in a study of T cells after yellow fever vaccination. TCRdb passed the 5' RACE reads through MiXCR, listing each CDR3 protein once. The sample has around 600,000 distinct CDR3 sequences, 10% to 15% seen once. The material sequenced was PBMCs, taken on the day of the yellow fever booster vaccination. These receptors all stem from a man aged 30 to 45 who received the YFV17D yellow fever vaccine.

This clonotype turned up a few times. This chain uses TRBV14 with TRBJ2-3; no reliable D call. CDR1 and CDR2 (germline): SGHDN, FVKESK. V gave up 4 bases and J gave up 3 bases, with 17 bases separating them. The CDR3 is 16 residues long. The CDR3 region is CASSRDLLSGTDTQYF. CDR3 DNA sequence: TGTGCCAGCAGCCGTGACTTATTGAGTGGGACAGATACGCAGTATTTT.

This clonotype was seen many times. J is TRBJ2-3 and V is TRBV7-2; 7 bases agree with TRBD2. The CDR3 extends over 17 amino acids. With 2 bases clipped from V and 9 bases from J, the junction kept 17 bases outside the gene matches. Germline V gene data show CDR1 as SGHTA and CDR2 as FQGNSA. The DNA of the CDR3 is TGTGCCAGCAGCTTACGCACTATGCGGGAGCGGATAACGACGCAGTATTTT. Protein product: CASSLRTMRERITTQYF.

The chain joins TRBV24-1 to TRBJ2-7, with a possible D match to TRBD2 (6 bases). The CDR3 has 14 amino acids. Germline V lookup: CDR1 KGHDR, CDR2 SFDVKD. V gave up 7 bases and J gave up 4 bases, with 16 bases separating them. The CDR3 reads CATSLGGRGYEQYF. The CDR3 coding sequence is TGTGCCACCAGCCTCGGAGGGAGAGGATACGAGCAGTACTTC.

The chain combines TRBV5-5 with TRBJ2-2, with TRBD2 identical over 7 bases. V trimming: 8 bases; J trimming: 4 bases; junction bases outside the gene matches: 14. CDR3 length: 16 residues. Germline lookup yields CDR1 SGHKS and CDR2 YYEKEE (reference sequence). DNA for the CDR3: TGTGCCAGGGGCCCCGGGAGGCAGGGCGGCACCGGGGAGCTGTTTTTT. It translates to CARGPGRQGGTGELFF.

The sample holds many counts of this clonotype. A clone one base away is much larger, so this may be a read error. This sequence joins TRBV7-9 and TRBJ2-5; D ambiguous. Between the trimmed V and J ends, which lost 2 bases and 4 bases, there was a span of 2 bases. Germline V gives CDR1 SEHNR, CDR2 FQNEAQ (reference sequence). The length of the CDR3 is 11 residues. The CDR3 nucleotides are TGTGCCAGCAGCTTACCAGAGACCCAGTACTTC. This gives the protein CASSLPETQYF.

CDR3 DNA sequence: TGTGCCAGCACCCCTAAGGGCGGGAGCTCCTACAATGAGCAGTTCTTC. Protein product: CASTPKGGSSYNEQFF. V and J are TRBV7-9 and TRBJ2-1; 7 positions agree with TRBD2. The CDR3 loop spans 16 amino acids. Germline trimming cut 7 bases from V and 0 bases from J; bases unmatched to any gene: 9. The germline CDR1 and CDR2 sequences are SEHNR and FQNEAQ (reference sequence).

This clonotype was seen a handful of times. The CDR3, as DNA: TGCGCCAGCAGCCAAGGCTGGACGGGGCAGTTGAACGAGCAGTACTTC. The encoded protein is CASSQGWTGQLNEQYF. The J gene is TRBJ2-7, the V gene TRBV4-3, with D perhaps being TRBD1 or TRBD2 (5 bases each). This CDR3 comprises 16 residues. V dropped 1 base and J dropped 5 bases, with 18 bases sitting between them. Germline CDR1 and CDR2: LGHNA and YSLEER.

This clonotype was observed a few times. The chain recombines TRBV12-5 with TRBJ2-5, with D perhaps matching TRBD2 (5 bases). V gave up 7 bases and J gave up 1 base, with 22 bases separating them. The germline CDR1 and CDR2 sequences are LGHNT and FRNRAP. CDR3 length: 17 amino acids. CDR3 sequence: CASATPGEREPQETQYF. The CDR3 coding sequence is TGTGCTAGTGCCACACCAGGCGAGAGGGAGCCCCAAGAGACCCAGTACTTC.

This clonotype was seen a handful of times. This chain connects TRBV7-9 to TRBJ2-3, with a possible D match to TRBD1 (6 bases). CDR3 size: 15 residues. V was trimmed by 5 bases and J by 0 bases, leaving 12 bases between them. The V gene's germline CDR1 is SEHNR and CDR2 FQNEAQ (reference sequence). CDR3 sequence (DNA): TGTGCCAGCAGCACCCCTACAGGGAGCACAGATACGCAGTATTTT. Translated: CASSTPTGSTDTQYF. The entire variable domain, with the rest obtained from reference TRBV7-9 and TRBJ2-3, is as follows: DTGVSQNPRHKITKRGQNVTFRCDPISEHNRLYWYRQTLGQGPEFLTYFQNEAQLEKSRLLSDRFSAERPKGSFSTLEIQRTEQGDSAMYLCASSTPTGSTDTQYFGPGTRLTVL.

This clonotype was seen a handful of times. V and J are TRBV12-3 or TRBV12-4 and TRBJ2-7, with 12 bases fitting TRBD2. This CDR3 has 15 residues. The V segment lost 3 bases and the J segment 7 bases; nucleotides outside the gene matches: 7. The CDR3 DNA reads TGTGCCAGCAGTTTCGGGCTAGCGGGAGGGCGGGAGCAGTACTTC. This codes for CASSFGLAGGREQYF.

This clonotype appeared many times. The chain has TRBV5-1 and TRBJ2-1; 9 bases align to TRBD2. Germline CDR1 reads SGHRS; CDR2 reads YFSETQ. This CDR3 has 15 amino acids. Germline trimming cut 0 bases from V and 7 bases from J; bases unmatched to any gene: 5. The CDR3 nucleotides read TGCGCCAGCAGCTTGGTGCGGGGGGGAGTGAATGAGCAGTTCTTC. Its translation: CASSLVRGGVNEQFF.

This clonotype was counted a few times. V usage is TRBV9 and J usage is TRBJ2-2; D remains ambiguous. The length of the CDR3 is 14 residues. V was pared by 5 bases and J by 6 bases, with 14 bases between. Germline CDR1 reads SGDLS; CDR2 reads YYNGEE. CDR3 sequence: CASRLDYGSGELFF. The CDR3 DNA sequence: TGTGCCAGCAGATTGGATTATGGTTCCGGGGAGCTGTTTTTT.

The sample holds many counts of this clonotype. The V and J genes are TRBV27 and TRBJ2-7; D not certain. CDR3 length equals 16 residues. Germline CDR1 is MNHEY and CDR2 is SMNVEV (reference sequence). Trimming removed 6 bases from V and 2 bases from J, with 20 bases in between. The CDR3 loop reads CASSRSIGLGTYEQYF. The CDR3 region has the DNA TGTGCCAGCAGCCGCTCTATAGGGCTGGGTACCTACGAGCAGTACTTC.

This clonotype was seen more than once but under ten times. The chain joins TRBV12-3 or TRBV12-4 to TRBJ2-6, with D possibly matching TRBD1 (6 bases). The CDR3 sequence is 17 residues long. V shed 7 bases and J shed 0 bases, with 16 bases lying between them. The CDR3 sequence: CASMSGATASGANVLTF. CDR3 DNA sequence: TGTGCCAGCATGTCAGGGGCGACAGCCTCTGGGGCCAACGTCCTGACTTTC.

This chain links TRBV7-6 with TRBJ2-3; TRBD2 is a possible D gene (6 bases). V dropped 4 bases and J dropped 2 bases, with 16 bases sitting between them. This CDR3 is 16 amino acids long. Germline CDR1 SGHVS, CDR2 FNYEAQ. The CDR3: CASSSSSRDLTDTQYF. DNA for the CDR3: TGTGCCAGCAGCTCTTCTTCGCGGGACCTCACAGATACGCAGTATTTT.